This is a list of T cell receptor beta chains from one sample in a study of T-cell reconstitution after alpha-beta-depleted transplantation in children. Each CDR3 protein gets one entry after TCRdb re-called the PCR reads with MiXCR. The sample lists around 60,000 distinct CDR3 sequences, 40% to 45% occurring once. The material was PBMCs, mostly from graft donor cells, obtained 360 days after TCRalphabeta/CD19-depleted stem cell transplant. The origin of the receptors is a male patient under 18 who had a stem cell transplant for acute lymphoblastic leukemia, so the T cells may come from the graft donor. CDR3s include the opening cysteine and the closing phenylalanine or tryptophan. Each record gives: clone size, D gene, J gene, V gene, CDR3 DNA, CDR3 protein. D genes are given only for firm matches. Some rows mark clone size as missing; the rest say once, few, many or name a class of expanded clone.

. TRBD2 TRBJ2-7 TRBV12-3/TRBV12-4 TGTGCCAGCAGTTTAGGTGGGGGACTAGCGGATCTGCCCTACGAGCAGTACTTC CASSLGGGLADLPYEQYF
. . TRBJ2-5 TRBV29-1 TGCAGCGTTGAAGAGGGAGCTTCGGAGACCCAGTACTTC CSVEEGASETQYF
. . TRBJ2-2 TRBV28 TGTGCCAGCAGTCTGGGGCTTGTGAACACCGGGGAGCTGTTTTTT CASSLGLVNTGELFF
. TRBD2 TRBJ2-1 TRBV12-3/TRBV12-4 TGTGCCAGCAGTCTAGCGGGGGGAACCTCCTACAATGAGCAGTTCTTC CASSLAGGTSYNEQFF
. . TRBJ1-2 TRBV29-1 TGCAGCGTTGATGCACAGGGCTATGGCTACACCTTC CSVDAQGYGYTF
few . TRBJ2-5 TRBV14 TGTGCCAGCAGCCAAGGCCTGGTAGGGACCCAGTACTTC CASSQGLVGTQYF
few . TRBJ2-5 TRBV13 TGTGCCAGCAGCTTTCTACGGCAGGGGTTTTTCAACCAAGAGACCCAGTACTTC CASSFLRQGFFNQETQYF
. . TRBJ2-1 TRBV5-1 TGCGCCAGCAGCTTTGGTCCCGAGGGAAATGAGCAGTTCTTC CASSFGPEGNEQFF
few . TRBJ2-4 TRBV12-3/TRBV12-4 TGTGCCAGCAGCACCTGGAGGGGGAAGGCCAAAAACATTCAGTACTTC CASSTWRGKAKNIQYF
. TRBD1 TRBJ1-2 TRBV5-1 TGCGCCAGCAGCCGGGACAGGGGATTCGACTATGGCTACACCTTC CASSRDRGFDYGYTF
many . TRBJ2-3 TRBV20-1 TGCAGTGCTATCACAGTCCGGGATACAGATACGCAGTATTTT CSAITVRDTDTQYF